The 31 T cell receptor beta chains below were found in one sample sequenced in a study of cytomegalovirus exposure and HLA in healthy donors (dated by TCRdb to the late 2010s). The library was prepared using the immunoSEQ multiplex PCR assay. For the multiplex PCR, a mixture combining 60 forward primers for TCR Vbeta segments and 13 reverse primers for TCR Jbeta segments was used. TCRdb obtained this table from immuneACCESS and retained in-frame rearrangements with V and J assigned. These tables miss some clones; where compared with another copy, unresolved V genes account for less than half of the shortfall, and the remainder is unexplained. The sample's table lists a count of 75,000 to 95,000 clones. Of the sample, around 5% is held by the ten largest clones. Sequenced: PBMCs. These receptors all stem from a girl under 18 in good health and CMV-seropositive.

The chain has TRBV2 and TRBJ1-6, with unresolved D. This CDR3 is built from 14 residues. Trimming took 2 bases from V and 8 from J, leaving 10 bases between them. The germline V gene has CDR1 SNHLY and CDR2 FYNNEI. The CDR3 here is CASSEWQRDSPLHF. The CDR3 DNA is TGTGCCAGCAGTGAATGGCAGCGAGATTCACCCCTCCACTTT.

The rearrangement links TRBV27 to TRBJ1-1; D remains unclear. The germline CDR1 and CDR2 sequences are MNHEY and SMNVEV (reference sequence). Trimming removed 7 bases from V and 0 bases from J, with 12 bases in between. The CDR3 runs 14 residues. The CDR3 is CASKDPGMNTEAFF. The CDR3 nucleotides are TGTGCCAGCAAGGATCCGGGGATGAACACTGAAGCTTTCTTT.

This sequence joins TRBV7-6 and TRBJ2-3, with D perhaps TRBD2 (6 bases). This CDR3 is built from 14 residues. Deletions cut 2 bases from V and 6 bases from J, with 12 bases between. The germline CDR1 and CDR2 sequences are SGHVS and FNYEAQ. CDR3 DNA sequence: TGTGCCAGCAGCTTAAGCCCGGGGGAGGATACGCAGTATTTT. It yields the protein CASSLSPGEDTQYF.

The chain couples TRBV9 to TRBJ2-2; possibly TRBD1 for D (5 bases). From germline, CDR1 is SGDLS and CDR2 YYNGEE. This CDR3 has 15 residues. Deletions cut 3 bases from V and 1 base from J, with 10 bases between. CDR3 loop: CASSAAGKNTGELFF. CDR3 bases: TGTGCCAGCAGCGCGGCAGGGAAGAACACCGGGGAGCTGTTTTTT.

The chain is built from TRBV4-1 and TRBJ2-1, with a tentative D call TRBD1 (6 bases). The V end was cut by 0 bases, the J end by 8 bases, with 11 bases between. Germline V lookup: CDR1 MGHRA, CDR2 YSYEKL. CDR3 length: 14 residues. CDR3 sequence (DNA): TGCGCCAGCAGCCAAGATCTACAGGGCGATGAGCAGTTCTTC. It codes for CASSQDLQGDEQFF.

This CDR3 is CASSSQGSANYGYTF. The CDR3 DNA is TGTGCCAGCAGTTCCCAAGGGAGTGCTAACTATGGCTACACCTTC. V gene TRBV28 combines with J gene TRBJ1-2, with no clear D. Per the germline V gene, CDR1 is MDHEN and CDR2 is SYDVKM. CDR3 length: 15 residues. The V end lost 4 bases, the J end lost 0 bases, and 12 bases lay between the germline ends.

This rearrangement joins TRBV28 to TRBJ2-7; perhaps TRBD1 as D (6 bases). Between the trimmed V and J ends, which lost 3 bases and 7 bases, there was a span of 16 bases. CDR1 and CDR2 from the germline V gene are MDHEN and SYDVKM. This CDR3 is 14 amino acids long. The CDR3 DNA sequence: TGTGCCAGCAGTTTGCCAGGGGTTTCGGAAGAGCAGTACGTC. It encodes CASSLPGVSEEQYV.

The chain carries TRBV25-1 and TRBJ1-1; perhaps TRBD1 as D (6 bases). Trimming took off 6 bases at V and 3 bases at J, with 17 bases between the two ends. CDR1 and CDR2 from the germline V gene are MGHDK and SYGVNS. The CDR3 is made up of 15 amino acids. The CDR3: CASRGQTGPYTEAFF. CDR3 sequence (DNA): TGTGCCAGCAGGGGCCAGACAGGACCGTACACTGAAGCTTTCTTT.

The chain couples TRBV7-9 to TRBJ1-4; 8 nucleotides agree with TRBD1. The CDR3 contains 16 residues. Per the germline V gene, CDR1 is SEHNR and CDR2 is FQNEAQ (reference sequence). V shed 5 bases, J shed 0 bases, and the junction held 5 bases outside the gene matches. The CDR3 is CASSQTGDATNEKLFF. CDR3 nucleotide sequence: TGTGCCAGCAGCCAGACAGGGGACGCAACTAATGAAAAACTGTTTTTT. Complete variable domain (other parts from reference TRBV7-9 and TRBJ1-4): DTGVSQNPRHKITKRGQNVTFRCDPISEHNRLYWYRQTLGQGPEFLTYFQNEAQLEKSRLLSDRFSAERPKGSFSTLEIQRTEQGDSAMYLCASSQTGDATNEKLFFGSGTQLSVL.

The chain recombines TRBV28 with TRBJ1-5; D perhaps matches TRBD1 (6 bases). Trimming took off 8 bases at V and 7 bases at J, with 9 bases between the two ends. The CDR3 spans 11 residues. Germline CDR1 is MDHEN and CDR2 is SYDVKM. The CDR3 DNA follows: TGTGCCAGCGCCACAGGGCAGCCCCAGCATTTT. Translating gives CASATGQPQHF.

This rearrangement joins TRBV11-2 to TRBJ2-7, with D tentatively TRBD1 (6 bases). CDR1 and CDR2 (germline): SGHAT, FQNNGV. The CDR3 is 13 amino acids. Deletions cut 9 bases from V and 2 bases from J, with 14 bases between. The CDR3 DNA is TGTGCCAGTCAACGGGACAATCCCTACGAGCAGTACTTC. Protein: CASQRDNPYEQYF.

The CDR3 is CASTPPGTNSYNSPLHF. The CDR3 nucleotides read TGTGCCAGCACCCCACCTGGGACTAACTCCTATAATTCACCCCTCCACTTT. The rearrangement joins TRBV7-2 to TRBJ1-6; D might be TRBD1 (5 bases). Deletions cut 7 bases from V and 0 bases from J, with 16 bases between. Germline V gene data show CDR1 as SGHTA and CDR2 as FQGNSA. CDR3 length: 17 amino acids.

V usage is TRBV4-2 and J usage is TRBJ2-5; 8 bases agree with TRBD2. The CDR3 is 13 amino acids. CDR1 LGHNA and CDR2 YNFKEQ come from the germline V gene. Trimming removed 11 bases from V and 2 bases from J; junction bases left unmatched: 7. The CDR3 is CAGFGGDQETQYF. Written as DNA, the CDR3 is TGTGCCGGGTTCGGGGGGGATCAAGAGACCCAGTACTTC.

The CDR3 bases are TGTGCCAGCAGTGAGGCTCCGGGACAGGGTGTAACCGGGGAGCTGTTTTTT. Translation gives CASSEAPGQGVTGELFF. The chain carries TRBV25-1 and TRBJ2-2; TRBD1 matches 9 bases. The CDR3 is 17 amino acids. Germline CDR1 and CDR2: MGHDK and SYGVNS. The J segment lost 5 bases and the V segment lost 3 bases, leaving 10 bases of the junction unmatched.

The V and J genes are TRBV7-9 and TRBJ2-1, with 8 nucleotides matching TRBD2. The J segment lost 7 bases and the V segment lost 6 bases, leaving 14 bases of the junction unmatched. Germline loops: CDR1 SEHNR, CDR2 FQNEAQ (reference sequence). The CDR3 consists of 16 residues. In DNA form, the CDR3 reads TGTGCCAGCAGTTATCTTACGGGGGGGGCGCGAAATGAGCAGTTCTTC. This encodes CASSYLTGGARNEQFF. The entire variable domain, with the rest obtained from reference TRBV7-9 and TRBJ2-1, is as follows: DTGVSQNPRHKITKRGQNVTFRCDPISEHNRLYWYRQTLGQGPEFLTYFQNEAQLEKSRLLSDRFSAERPKGSFSTLEIQRTEQGDSAMYLCASSYLTGGARNEQFFGPGTRLTVL.

The chain has TRBV6-6 and TRBJ1-2, with D perhaps matching TRBD1 (6 bases). The germline V and J ends were trimmed by 2 bases and 6 bases, with 16 bases remaining between them. CDR1 is MNHNY, CDR2 SVGAGI, per germline (reference sequence). This CDR3 is built from 15 residues. The CDR3 region has the DNA TGTGCCAGCAGTTACCTGCAGGGGTATAGTGATGGCTACACCTTC. This gives the protein CASSYLQGYSDGYTF.

The chain recombines TRBV7-9 with TRBJ2-3, with 9 bases aligning to TRBD2. The trim removed 11 bases at V and 3 bases at J, leaving 12 bases unmatched. Germline CDR1 is SEHNR and CDR2 is FQNEAQ (reference sequence). The CDR3 loop spans 15 amino acids. In DNA form, the CDR3 reads TGTGCCTTCCCCGCTTCTAGCGGGGTAACAGATACGCAGTATTTT. Its protein is CAFPASSGVTDTQYF.

The V and J genes are TRBV6-5 and TRBJ2-7, with 9 bases that match TRBD2. The trim removed 4 bases at V and 2 bases at J, leaving 9 bases unmatched. This CDR3 has 16 amino acids. The germline CDR1 and CDR2 sequences are MNHEY and SVGAGI. CDR3 sequence: CASSSGSGGPPYEQYV. The CDR3 DNA is TGTGCCAGCAGTTCCGGCAGCGGGGGGCCACCCTACGAGCAGTACGTC.

The chain combines TRBV25-1 with TRBJ1-2, with D tentatively TRBD1 (6 bases). This CDR3 has 17 amino acids. Germline loops: CDR1 MGHDK, CDR2 SYGVNS. The V and J ends lost 6 bases and 2 bases respectively, with 22 bases between them. In nucleotides, the CDR3 is TGTGCCAGCAGACAGGGAGAAGCTTATGGGGGCAACTATGGCTACACCTTC. It specifies CASRQGEAYGGNYGYTF.

This chain joins TRBV7-9 and TRBJ2-5; no clear D. V dropped 5 bases and J dropped 7 bases, with 11 bases sitting between them. The CDR3 loop spans 12 amino acids. Germline assignment: CDR1 SEHNR and CDR2 FQNEAQ (reference sequence). The CDR3 loop is CASSQQSMTQYF. The CDR3 DNA sequence: TGTGCCAGCAGCCAACAGTCGATGACCCAGTACTTC.

The chain uses TRBV6-6 and TRBJ1-1; D gene ambiguous. V was cut by 7 bases and J by 11 bases, with 14 bases left in between. In germline, CDR1 is MNHNY, CDR2 SVGAGI (reference sequence). The CDR3 runs to 11 residues. The CDR3 DNA is TGTGCCAGCAAGTTTGGTAACTCGGCTTTCTTT. It yields the protein CASKFGNSAFF.

The genes are TRBV7-2 and TRBJ1-5; TRBD1 agrees at 7 bases. Germline V gives CDR1 SGHTA, CDR2 FQGNSA. V lost 5 bases, J lost 7 bases, and 11 bases stayed unmatched. This CDR3 contains 15 residues. The CDR3 DNA reads TGTGCCAGCAGCCCCTCAGGGGGGAATAGCCAGCCCCAGCATTTT. Amino acids: CASSPSGGNSQPQHF.

The chain employs TRBV29-1 and TRBJ2-7; the match to TRBD1 covers 10 bases. The CDR3 consists of 15 residues. After removal of 2 bases from V and 6 bases from J, the junction contained 10 bases not matched to a gene. Germline CDR1 SQVTM, CDR2 ANQGSEA. The CDR3 DNA reads TGCAGCGTTGAATGGTTGGGACAGGGGTCGATCGAGCAGTACTTC. Protein product: CSVEWLGQGSIEQYF.

The J gene is TRBJ2-7, the V gene TRBV7-2; 7 positions agree with TRBD1. V shed 5 bases and J 3 bases; nucleotides not matched to a gene: 7. Per the germline V gene, CDR1 is SGHTA and CDR2 is FQGNSA. This CDR3 contains 14 residues. CDR3 protein: CASSTRTGGYEQYF. The CDR3 nucleotides are TGTGCCAGCAGCACGAGGACAGGTGGCTACGAGCAGTACTTC.

The gene calls are TRBV28 and TRBJ1-2; no definite D call. CDR1 and CDR2 from the germline V gene are MDHEN and SYDVKM. Deletions cut 5 bases from V and 4 bases from J, with 11 bases between. The CDR3 is 13 amino acids. The CDR3 coding sequence is TGTGCCAGCAGTGGAGGCAGGCTCTATGGCTACACCTTC. Translating gives CASSGGRLYGYTF.

The chain carries TRBV11-2 and TRBJ2-1, with TRBD2 identical over 8 bases. CDR3 length equals 11 residues. Germline CDR1 reads SGHAT; CDR2 reads FQNNGV. Trimming cost V 4 bases and J 15 bases; bases outside gene matches: 5. The CDR3 DNA is TGTGCCAGCAGCTCGGGGGGGGTAATGTTCTTC. Translated, it gives CASSSGGVMFF. Looking up the rest from reference TRBV11-2 and TRBJ2-1 gives the full variable domain: EAGVAQSPRYKIIEKRQSVAFWCNPISGHATLYWYQQILGQGPKLLIQFQNNGVVDDSQLPKDRFSAERLKGVDSTLKIQPAKLEDSAVYLCASSSGGVMFFGPGTRLTVL.

This chain joins TRBV2 and TRBJ2-7, with 12 bases matching TRBD1. The germline CDR1 and CDR2 sequences are SNHLY and FYNNEI. Trimming at V came to 7 bases and at J to 6 bases, leaving 10 bases not matched to a gene. The CDR3 loop spans 15 amino acids. The CDR3 DNA is TGTGCCAGCATGCTGGGACAGGGGGCTACAGGCGAGCAGTACGTC. This encodes CASMLGQGATGEQYV.

The chain joins TRBV29-1 to TRBJ1-1; 7 bases align to TRBD1. J was trimmed by 5 bases and V by 4 bases; bases with no gene match: 4. The CDR3 covers 12 residues. CDR1 is SQVTM, CDR2 ANQGSEA, per germline. CDR3 in amino acids: CSVVGGETEAFF. The CDR3 coding sequence is TGCAGCGTTGTAGGGGGCGAAACTGAAGCTTTCTTT.

The chain carries TRBV19 and TRBJ1-6, with D tentatively TRBD1 (6 bases). CDR1 and CDR2 from the germline V gene are LNHDA and SQIVND (reference sequence). This CDR3 is built from 18 residues. V shed 5 bases and J shed 0 bases, with 17 bases lying between them. CDR3 region: CASSPTTGRSSYNSPLHF. In DNA form, the CDR3 reads TGTGCCAGTAGTCCGACGACAGGTCGTAGCTCCTATAATTCACCCCTCCACTTT.

The chain couples TRBV9 to TRBJ2-1, with D perhaps matching TRBD1 (7 bases). The germline V and J ends were trimmed by 3 bases and 7 bases, with 20 bases remaining between them. The CDR3 totals 16 residues. Germline V CDR1 and CDR2: SGDLS, YYNGEE. CDR3 nucleotides: TGTGCCAGCAGCGCCAGGACAGGAGCAGGGGGGAATGAGCAGTTCTTC. Protein: CASSARTGAGGNEQFF.

The chain couples TRBV29-1 to TRBJ2-3, with D unresolved. V dropped 5 bases and J dropped 1 base, with 4 bases sitting between them. Looked up from germline, CDR1 is SQVTM and CDR2 is ANQGSEA. The CDR3 is 11 residues long. CDR3: CSVRCTDTQYF. The DNA of the CDR3 is TGCAGCGTTCGTTGCACAGATACGCAGTATTTT.